This TCR beta chain was recorded in a study of type 1 regulatory T cells. As for the study in general: T-allo10 is a Tr1-enriched, alloantigen-specific CD4 T cell product made in vitro.

Regarding this clonotype: Its specificity is not known.

TCRdb recomputed calls from the reads with MiXCR, one row per CDR3 protein. The sample records about 62,000 distinct CDR3 sequences, 55% to 65% being singletons. The germline V gene has CDR1 GTSNPN and CDR2 SVGIG (reference sequence). The CDR3 extends over 11 amino acids. The germline V and J ends were trimmed by 0 bases and 9 bases, with 6 bases remaining between them. The gene calls are TRBV30 and TRBJ1-5; D is perhaps TRBD1 (5 bases). This TCR came from a human donor in good health. Sequencing was carried out using cultured non-Tr1 T cells, either the whole culture or a sorted T cell fraction (not recorded which). The CDR3 DNA follows: TGTGCCTGGAGTGTGGGGGGGCCCCAGCATTTT. This sequence encodes CAWSVGGPQHF.